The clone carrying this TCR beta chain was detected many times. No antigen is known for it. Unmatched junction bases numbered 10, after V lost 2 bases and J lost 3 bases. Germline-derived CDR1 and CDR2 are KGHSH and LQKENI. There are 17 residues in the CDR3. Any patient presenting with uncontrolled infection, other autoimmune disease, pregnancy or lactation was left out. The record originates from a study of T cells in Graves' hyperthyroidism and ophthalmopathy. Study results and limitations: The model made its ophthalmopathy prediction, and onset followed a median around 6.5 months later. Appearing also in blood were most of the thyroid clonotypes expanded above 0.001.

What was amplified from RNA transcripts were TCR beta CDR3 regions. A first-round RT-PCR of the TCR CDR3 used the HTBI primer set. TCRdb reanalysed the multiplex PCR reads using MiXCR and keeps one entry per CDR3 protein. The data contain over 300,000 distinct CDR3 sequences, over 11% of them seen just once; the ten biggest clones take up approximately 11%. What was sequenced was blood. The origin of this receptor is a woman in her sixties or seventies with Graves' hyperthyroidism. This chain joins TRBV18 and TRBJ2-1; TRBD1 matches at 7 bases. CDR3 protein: CASSPSGDRVGYNEQFF. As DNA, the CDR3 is TGTGCCAGCTCACCATCCGGCGACAGGGTGGGCTACAATGAGCAGTTCTTC.